The entry that follows covers one TCR beta chain sequence. Its specificity is unknown. Regions amplified from RNA transcripts were the TCR beta CDR3 regions. When the TCR CDR3 underwent first-round RT-PCR, the HTBI primer set was used. TCRdb reprocessed the multiplex PCR reads via MiXCR and lists one record per CDR3 protein. The sample yields fewer than 350,000 distinct CDR3 sequences, around 15% seen once. The data were obtained in a study of T cells in Graves' hyperthyroidism and ophthalmopathy. Broader study findings: Blood held most thyroid clonotypes expanded above 0.001 frequency.

CDR1 is MNHNS, CDR2 SASEGT, per germline. CDR3 length: 14 residues. V was pared by 6 bases and J by 7 bases, with 19 bases between. The receptor comes from a woman aged 45-60 years with Graves' hyperthyroidism that later progressed to Graves' ophthalmopathy. The genes are TRBV6-1 and TRBJ2-7; D possibly uses TRBD1 or TRBD2 (5 bases each). The sequenced material came from blood. Written as DNA, the CDR3 is TGTGCCAGCAGGGACTTACAGGTAAAGGTGGAGCAGTACTTC. This encodes CASRDLQVKVEQYF.